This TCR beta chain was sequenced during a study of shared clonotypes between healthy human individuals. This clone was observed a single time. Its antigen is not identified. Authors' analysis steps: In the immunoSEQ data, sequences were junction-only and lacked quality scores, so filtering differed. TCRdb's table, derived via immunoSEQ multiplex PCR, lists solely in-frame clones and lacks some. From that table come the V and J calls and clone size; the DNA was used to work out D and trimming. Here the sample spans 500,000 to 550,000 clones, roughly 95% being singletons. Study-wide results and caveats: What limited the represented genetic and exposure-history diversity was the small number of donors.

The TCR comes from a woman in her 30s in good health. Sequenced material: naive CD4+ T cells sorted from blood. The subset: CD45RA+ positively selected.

The CDR3 DNA reads as TGTGCCAGCAGTTTGGCACAGGCCAACACCGGGGAGCTGTTTTTT. This codes for CASSLAQANTGELFF. V is TRBV28 and J is TRBJ2-2; D may be TRBD1 (5 bases). Germline CDR1 is MDHEN and CDR2 is SYDVKM. V lost 3 bases and J 2 bases, leaving 10 bases between the germline ends. The CDR3 has 15 amino acids.